This T cell receptor beta chain was sequenced during a study of cytomegalovirus exposure and HLA in healthy donors. Study outcomes and limitations: Association of 15,000 to 20,000 TCR beta sequences with HLA alleles was found at 0.05 false discovery rate in a later analysis. Despite most TCR sequences being rare, some public TCRs occurred in many donors. Roughly uniform sequencing depth across donors was assumed, possibly incorrectly.

Germline V gives CDR1 MDHEN, CDR2 SYDVKM. The trim removed 4 bases at V and 7 bases at J, leaving 7 bases unmatched. The CDR3 spans 13 residues. Researchers ran the PCR with 60 Vbeta and 13 Jbeta primers. Clones were read by immunoSEQ multiplex PCR, and TCRdb kept only the in-frame ones, dropping some. The repertoire table contains 50,000 or so clones. Worth noting for this clone: No antigen is known for it.

Sequencing was carried out using PBMCs. The V and J genes are TRBV28 and TRBJ2-7; TRBD1 aligns across 7 bases. The TCR comes from an older woman in good health and CMV-seropositive. The CDR3, as DNA: TGTGCCAGCAGTTCCGACAGGGTGAATGAGCAGTACTTC. This gives the protein CASSSDRVNEQYF.